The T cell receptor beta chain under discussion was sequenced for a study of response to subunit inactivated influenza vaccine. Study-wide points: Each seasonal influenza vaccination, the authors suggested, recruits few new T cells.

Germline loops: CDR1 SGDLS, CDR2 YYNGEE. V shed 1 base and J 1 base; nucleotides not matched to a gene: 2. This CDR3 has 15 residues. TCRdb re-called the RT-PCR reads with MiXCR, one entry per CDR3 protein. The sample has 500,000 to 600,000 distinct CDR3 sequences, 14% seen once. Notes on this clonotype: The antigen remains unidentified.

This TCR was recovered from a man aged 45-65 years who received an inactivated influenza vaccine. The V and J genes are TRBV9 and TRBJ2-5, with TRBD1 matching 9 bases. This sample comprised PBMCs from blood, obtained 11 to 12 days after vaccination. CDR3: CASSVTGGVQETQYF. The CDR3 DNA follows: TGTGCCAGCAGCGTAACAGGGGGCGTCCAAGAGACCCAGTACTTC.